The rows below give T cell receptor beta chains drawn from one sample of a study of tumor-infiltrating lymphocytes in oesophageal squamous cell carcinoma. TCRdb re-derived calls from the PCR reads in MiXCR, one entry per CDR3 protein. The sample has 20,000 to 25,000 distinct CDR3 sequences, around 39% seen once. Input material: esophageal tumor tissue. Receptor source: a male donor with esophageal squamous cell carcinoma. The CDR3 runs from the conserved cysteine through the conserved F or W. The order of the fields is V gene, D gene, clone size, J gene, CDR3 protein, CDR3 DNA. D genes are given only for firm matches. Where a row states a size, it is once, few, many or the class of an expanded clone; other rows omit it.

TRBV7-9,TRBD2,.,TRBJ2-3,CASSNSGSTDTQYF,TGTGCCAGCAGTAATAGCGGGAGCACAGATACGCAGTATTTT
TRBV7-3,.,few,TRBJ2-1,CASSLRASKGWDEQFF,TGTGCCAGCAGCTTAAGAGCTAGCAAGGGTTGGGATGAGCAGTTCTTC
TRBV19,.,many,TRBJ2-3,CASSPGAGRTDTQYF,TGTGCCAGTAGCCCAGGGGCAGGGCGCACAGATACGCAGTATTTT
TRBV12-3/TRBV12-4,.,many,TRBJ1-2,CASSRPPEFFF,TGTGCCAGCAGTCGTCCGCCGGAATTCTTCTTC
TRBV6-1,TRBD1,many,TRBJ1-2,CATSGQGHNYGYTF,TGTGCCACCTCGGGACAGGGGCATAACTATGGCTACACCTTC
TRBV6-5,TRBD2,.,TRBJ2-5,CASSSGLAGGLYF,TGTGCCAGCAGTTCAGGACTAGCGGGAGGTCTGTACTTC
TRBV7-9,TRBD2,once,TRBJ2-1,CASSPAASGSNEQFF,TGTGCCAGCAGCCCAGCAGCTAGCGGGAGCAATGAGCAGTTCTTC
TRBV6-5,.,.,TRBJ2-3,CASREGGQDTQYF,TGTGCCAGCAGGGAGGGGGGGCAAGATACGCAGTATTTT
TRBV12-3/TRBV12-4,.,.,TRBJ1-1,CASRTGTVNTEAFF,TGTGCCAGCAGGACCGGGACGGTAAACACTGAAGCTTTCTTT
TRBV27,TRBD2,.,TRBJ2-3,CASSSRLAGGTDTQYF,TGTGCCAGCAGTTCCCGACTAGCGGGGGGCACAGATACGCAGTATTTT
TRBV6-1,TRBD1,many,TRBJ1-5,CASNDRGSNQPQHF,TGTGCCAGCAATGACAGGGGTAGCAATCAGCCCCAGCATTTT
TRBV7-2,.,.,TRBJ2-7,CASNDPPFYEQYF,TGTGCCAGCAACGATCCGCCGTTCTACGAGCAGTACTTC
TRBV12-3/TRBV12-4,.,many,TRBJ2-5,CASTGSSDQETQYF,TGTGCCAGCACAGGGTCCTCAGATCAAGAGACCCAGTACTTC
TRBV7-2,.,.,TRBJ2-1,CASSALASYNEQFF,TGTGCCAGCAGCGCGCTAGCGTCATACAATGAGCAGTTCTTC
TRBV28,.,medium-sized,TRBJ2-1,CASSLNYNEQFF,TGTGCCAGCAGTCTAAACTACAATGAGCAGTTCTTC